The 16 T cell receptor beta chains below come from one sample, sequenced in a study of blood T cells in healthy people across ages. A second PCR of roughly 7 to 11 cycles used a sample-barcoded 5' primer and a J-beta primer mix. TCRdb itself ran the 5' RACE reads through MiXCR, one entry per CDR3 protein. The profile shows more than 800,000 distinct CDR3 sequences, under 30% of them singletons. The sample comprised blood. These receptors all come from a woman over 75 in good health.

The chain uses TRBV7-2 and TRBJ2-1; D gene unclear. With 4 bases removed from V and 4 bases from J, the gap between germline ends came to 8 bases. The CDR3 extends over 13 amino acids. Germline CDR1 and CDR2: SGHTA and FQGNSA. CDR3 nucleotide sequence: TGTGCCAGCAGCTCCGCTTTTTACAATGAGCAGTTCTTC. Residues: CASSSAFYNEQFF. Filled out from reference TRBV7-2 and TRBJ2-1, the complete variable domain reads GAGVSQSPSNKVTEKGKDVELRCDPISGHTALYWYRQSLGQGLEFLIYFQGNSAPDKSGLPSDRFSAERTGGSVSTLTIQRTQQEDSAVYLCASSSAFYNEQFFGPGTRLTVL.

V usage is TRBV5-6 and J usage is TRBJ2-1; TRBD2 is a possible D gene (5 bases). The CDR3 loop spans 17 amino acids. Germline assignment: CDR1 SGHDT and CDR2 YYEEEE. V was cut by 4 bases and J by 3 bases, with 20 bases left in between. The CDR3 DNA is TGTGCCAGCAGCCCCGGGTGGCTAAGTCGGGGCTACAATGAGCAGTTCTTC. Its translation: CASSPGWLSRGYNEQFF.

This clonotype came up many times. This rearrangement joins TRBV10-2 to TRBJ2-7, with 8 nucleotides matching TRBD1. Germline-derived CDR1 and CDR2 are WSHSY and SAAADI. The CDR3 runs to 14 residues. Germline trimming cut 4 bases from V and 5 bases from J; bases unmatched to any gene: 7. The CDR3 loop reads CASSVGRGQNEQYF. The CDR3 region has the DNA TGCGCCAGCAGTGTGGGCAGGGGGCAAAACGAGCAGTACTTC.

The chain couples TRBV7-2 to TRBJ1-2; D is unresolved. The V gene's germline CDR1 is SGHTA and CDR2 FQGNSA. This CDR3 is 13 amino acids long. Trimming took 5 bases from V and 10 from J, leaving 17 bases between them. CDR3 amino acids: CASSLYPPNDYTF. The DNA of the CDR3 is TGTGCCAGCAGCCTGTACCCCCCAAATGACTACACCTTC.

This clonotype was recorded a few times. This chain connects TRBV5-6 to TRBJ1-2; perhaps TRBD1 as D (6 bases). The ends were cut back, 2 bases at V and 10 bases at J, with 12 bases in the middle. The V gene's germline CDR1 is SGHDT and CDR2 YYEEEE. The CDR3 length is 12 residues. The DNA of the CDR3 is TGTGCCAGCAGCTTTCTACAGGGCCCCTACACCTTC. Residues: CASSFLQGPYTF.

This clonotype was found many times. The chain joins TRBV4-3 to TRBJ2-3; 9 positions match TRBD2. The CDR3 totals 17 residues. Trimming took 1 base from V and 7 from J; bases not matched to a gene: 12. Per germline, CDR1 LGHNA and CDR2 YSLEER. Here the CDR3 DNA reads TGCGCCAGCAGCCAAGGTCCCACGGGGGCGGGGGGGAATACGCAGTATTTT. This sequence encodes CASSQGPTGAGGNTQYF.

This clonotype showed up many times. The chain couples TRBV20-1 to TRBJ2-1; D perhaps matches TRBD2 (5 bases). The length of the CDR3 is 13 residues. Germline V gene lookup returns CDR1 DFQATT and CDR2 SNEGSKA (reference sequence). Trimming stripped 2 bases from V and 7 bases from J, with 12 bases between. The CDR3 is CSARKTGVNEQFF. As DNA, the CDR3 is TGCAGTGCTAGAAAGACCGGGGTGAATGAGCAGTTCTTC.

Notes on this clonotype: A read error may explain this, as a much larger clone is one base away. The V gene is TRBV20-1, the J gene TRBJ2-5; D is tentatively TRBD1 or TRBD2 (6 bases each). The germline CDR1 and CDR2 sequences are DFQATT and SNEGSKA (reference sequence). The CDR3 loop spans 12 amino acids. This chain's CDR3 is CRAVGGSETQYF. In nucleotides, the CDR3 is TGCAGGGCAGTAGGGGGGAGTGAGACCCAGTACTTC.

This clonotype was seen a handful of times. A clone one base away is much larger, so this may be a read error. J is TRBJ2-4 and V is TRBV25-1, with D possibly called TRBD1 or TRBD2 (5 bases each). CDR1 and CDR2 from the germline V gene are MGHDK and SYGVNS. The CDR3 has 16 amino acids. The DNA of the CDR3 is TGTGCCAGCAGTCCCCGGGACCCCGCAACCAAAAACATTCAGGACTTC. This codes for CASSPRDPATKNIQDF. Filled out from reference TRBV25-1 and TRBJ2-4, the complete variable domain reads EADIYQTPRYLVIGTGKKITLECSQTMGHDKMYWYQQDPGMELHLIHYSYGVNSTEKGDLSSESTVSRIRTEHFPLTLESARPSHTSQYLCASSPRDPATKNIQDFGAGTRLSVL.

This clonotype was seen ten or more times. The chain couples TRBV7-2 to TRBJ2-1; D is perhaps TRBD1 (6 bases). Between the trimmed V and J ends, which lost 4 bases and 4 bases, there was a span of 14 bases. The CDR3 runs 15 residues. Germline CDR1 and CDR2: SGHTA and FQGNSA. The CDR3 region is CASSSRGPWYNEQFF. The CDR3, as DNA: TGTGCCAGCAGCTCCAGGGGCCCATGGTACAATGAGCAGTTCTTC.

This rearrangement joins TRBV6-5 to TRBJ1-6; D might be TRBD1 (6 bases). Germline V gene lookup returns CDR1 MNHEY and CDR2 SVGAGI. Trimming shortened V by 6 bases and J by 8 bases, and 20 bases separated the two germline ends. The CDR3 covers 16 residues. This chain's CDR3 is CASRRLSQGLDSPLHF. In nucleotides, the CDR3 is TGTGCCAGCAGGAGACTATCCCAGGGGTTAGATTCACCCCTCCACTTT.

A note on this clonotype: A much bigger clone sits one base away, suggesting this may be a read error. The chain carries TRBV6-9 and TRBJ2-7; D tentatively reads TRBD1 or TRBD2 (5 bases each). CDR1 MNHGY and CDR2 SVAAGI come from the germline V gene. This CDR3 spans 10 amino acids. V was clipped by 5 bases and J by 6 bases, with 5 bases between them. The CDR3 region is CASSGGEQYF. The CDR3 DNA sequence: TGTGCCAGCAGTGGGGGCGAGCAGTACTTC.

J is TRBJ1-5 and V is TRBV5-5, with D unclear. This CDR3 has 14 amino acids. The germline V and J ends were trimmed by 3 bases and 6 bases, with 13 bases remaining between them. Germline V gene data show CDR1 as SGHKS and CDR2 as YYEKEE (reference sequence). CDR3 coding DNA: TGTGCCAGCAGCTCCCTCGCGGATGGTCAGCCCCAGCATTTT. It is translated as CASSSLADGQPQHF. Filled out from reference TRBV5-5 and TRBJ1-5, the complete variable domain reads DAGVTQSPTHLIKTRGQQVTLRCSPISGHKSVSWYQQVLGQGPQFIFQYYEKEERGRGNFPDRFSARQFPNYSSELNVNALLLGDSALYLCASSSLADGQPQHFGDGTRLSIL.

A word on this clonotype: A much more abundant neighbour one base away suggests this may be a read error. This chain links TRBV27 with TRBJ1-5; D is unresolved. The CDR3 runs 13 residues. Germline V CDR1 and CDR2: MNHEY, SMNVEV (reference sequence). This chain's CDR3 is CANSFLGNQPQHF. DNA of the CDR3: TGTGCCAACAGTTTCCTTGGGAATCAGCCCCAGCATTTT.

As for this clonotype: A single base separates this from a much larger clone, so it may be a read error. The rearrangement joins TRBV2 to TRBJ2-4; D unclear. The DNA end favors TRBJ2-5, so the J call may be wrong. The germline V gene has CDR1 SNHLY and CDR2 FYNNEI. The CDR3 length is 13 residues. The DNA for the CDR3 is TGTGCCAGCAGGCGGACCTTCGAAGAGACCCAGTACTTC. It yields the protein CASRRTFEETQYF.

This chain links TRBV6-2 or TRBV6-3 with TRBJ2-5; D could derive from TRBD1 or TRBD2 (5 bases each). CDR1 MNHEY and CDR2 SVGEGT come from the germline V gene. Between the trimmed V and J ends, which lost 6 bases and 2 bases, there was a span of 13 bases. This CDR3 spans 14 amino acids. CDR3 in DNA: TGTGCCAGCAGGGCCTCGGGGCGGCAAGAGACCCAGTACTTC. Amino acids: CASRASGRQETQYF.